This T cell receptor beta chain was sequenced for a study of blood T cell repertoires in COVID-19. Study overall: T cells, B-cell-depleted T cells, or PBMCs provided the cDNA or gDNA that served as material.

Per the original methods: Nucleated cell number was recorded as an estimate derived from reference gene primer amplification. The assay was immunoSEQ multiplex PCR, and TCRdb's table has in-frame clones only and misses some. V and J calls plus clone size are reproduced from that table; the DNA served to infer D and trimming. Of around 50,000 clones listed, around 80% are singletons. This CDR3 comprises 14 residues. Germline values: CDR1 MGHRA, CDR2 YSYEKL. J gave up 4 bases and V 5 bases, and 5 bases lay outside the gene matches. The sequenced sample was PBMCs or T cells enriched from blood (not recorded which). V usage is TRBV4-1 and J usage is TRBJ1-2; TRBD1 aligns across 9 bases. This TCR derives from a woman between 50 and 59 years old with acute COVID-19. The CDR3 nucleotides are TGCGCCAGCAGCTATGACAGGGGGAGCTATGGCTACACCTTC. Amino acids: CASSYDRGSYGYTF.